The 10 T cell receptor beta chains presented below share a single source sample, sequenced in a study of blood T cell repertoires in COVID-19. The table came from immunoSEQ multiplex PCR; TCRdb's copy has only in-frame clones and leaves some out. The table lists around 400,000 clones, about 90% of them singletons. What was sequenced was peripheral blood. These TCRs come from a woman under 40 with COVID-19, enrolled during active disease.

The CDR3 coding sequence is TGTGCCAGCAGCTCCGACAGGAATCAGCCCCAGCATTTT. This sequence encodes CASSSDRNQPQHF. The chain carries TRBV11-2 and TRBJ1-5; D is possibly TRBD1 (6 bases). Trimming removed 4 bases from V and 4 bases from J, with 8 bases in between. The CDR3 covers 13 residues. CDR1 is SGHAT, CDR2 FQNNGV, per germline.

The chain combines TRBV6-5 with TRBJ1-2; D may be TRBD1 (6 bases). V was trimmed by 0 bases and J by 5 bases, leaving 13 bases between them. Per the germline V gene, CDR1 is MNHEY and CDR2 is SVGAGI. The CDR3 contains 15 residues. The CDR3 region is CASSYSGTSLYGYTF. As DNA, the CDR3 is TGTGCCAGCAGTTACTCCGGGACATCCCTATATGGCTACACCTTC.

This clone was picked up one time. The chain carries TRBV18 and TRBJ2-7; 7 positions agree with TRBD2. The V segment lost 3 bases and the J segment 3 bases; nucleotides outside the gene matches: 2. The CDR3 spans 13 residues. The germline CDR1 and CDR2 sequences are KGHSH and LQKENI. The CDR3, as DNA: TGTGCCAGCTCACCGGGACTAAACTACGAGCAGTACTTC. The encoded protein is CASSPGLNYEQYF.

The chain recombines TRBV9 with TRBJ1-3, with 7 bases aligning to TRBD1. V was pared by 2 bases and J by 0 bases, with 2 bases of the junction left unmatched. Germline loops: CDR1 SGDLS, CDR2 YYNGEE. This CDR3 comprises 15 residues. The CDR3 region is CASSVDRVSGNTIYF. In DNA, the CDR3 is TGTGCCAGCAGCGTCGACAGGGTCTCTGGAAACACCATATATTTT.

This sequence joins TRBV6-1 and TRBJ1-4; no firm D call. Per germline, CDR1 MNHNS and CDR2 SASEGT. The CDR3 extends over 13 amino acids. The V end lost 2 bases, the J end lost 7 bases, and 8 bases lay between the germline ends. CDR3 protein: CASSERPGEKLFF. The CDR3 region has the DNA TGTGCCAGCAGTGAAAGGCCAGGTGAAAAACTGTTTTTT.

This clone was seen a handful of times. The chain carries TRBV19 and TRBJ2-7; D may be TRBD2 (5 bases). V dropped 9 bases and J dropped 3 bases, with 18 bases sitting between them. CDR3 length: 14 residues. CDR1 is LNHDA, CDR2 SQIVND, per germline (reference sequence). The CDR3 protein is CASRGSSTSYEQYF. The CDR3 nucleotides are TGTGCCAGCCGGGGTAGCTCAACCAGCTACGAGCAGTACTTC.

The V call is TRBV7-9, the J call TRBJ1-4, with 9 bases lining up with TRBD1. Trimming removed 1 base from V and 10 bases from J; junction bases left unmatched: 7. CDR3 length: 15 amino acids. CDR1 is SEHNR, CDR2 FQNEAQ, per germline (reference sequence). Here the CDR3 DNA reads TGTGCCAGCAGCTTAGGAGGGACAGGGACGGGAAAACTGTTTTTT. It specifies CASSLGGTGTGKLFF.

This chain links TRBV6-2 or TRBV6-3 with TRBJ2-7; possible D gene TRBD2, 5 bases. Germline V gives CDR1 MNHEY, CDR2 SVGEGT. The V and J ends lost 4 bases and 0 bases respectively, with 13 bases between them. This CDR3 spans 15 amino acids. The CDR3 is CASSWERFGSYEQYF. In DNA, the CDR3 is TGTGCCAGCAGTTGGGAGCGGTTCGGCTCCTACGAGCAGTACTTC.

The chain joins TRBV27 to TRBJ1-6; 8 nucleotides line up with TRBD1. The CDR3 totals 15 residues. The germline V gene encodes CDR1 MNHEY and CDR2 SMNVEV (reference sequence). The trim removed 6 bases at V and 7 bases at J, leaving 8 bases unmatched. CDR3 residues: CASRPVWTGNSPLHF. CDR3 nucleotides: TGTGCCAGCAGGCCCGTATGGACAGGGAATTCACCCCTCCACTTT.

The rearrangement links TRBV5-4 to TRBJ2-2; 9 bases fit TRBD2. The junction had 13 bases not matched to a gene; V was cut back by 0 bases and J by 7 bases. CDR1 and CDR2 (germline): SGHNT, YYREEE (reference sequence). The CDR3 spans 18 residues. CDR3 bases: TGTGCCAGCAGCTTGGATGGAGGCGGGAGGGCCGTCGGCGGGGAGCTGTTTTTT. Residues: CASSLDGGGRAVGGELFF.